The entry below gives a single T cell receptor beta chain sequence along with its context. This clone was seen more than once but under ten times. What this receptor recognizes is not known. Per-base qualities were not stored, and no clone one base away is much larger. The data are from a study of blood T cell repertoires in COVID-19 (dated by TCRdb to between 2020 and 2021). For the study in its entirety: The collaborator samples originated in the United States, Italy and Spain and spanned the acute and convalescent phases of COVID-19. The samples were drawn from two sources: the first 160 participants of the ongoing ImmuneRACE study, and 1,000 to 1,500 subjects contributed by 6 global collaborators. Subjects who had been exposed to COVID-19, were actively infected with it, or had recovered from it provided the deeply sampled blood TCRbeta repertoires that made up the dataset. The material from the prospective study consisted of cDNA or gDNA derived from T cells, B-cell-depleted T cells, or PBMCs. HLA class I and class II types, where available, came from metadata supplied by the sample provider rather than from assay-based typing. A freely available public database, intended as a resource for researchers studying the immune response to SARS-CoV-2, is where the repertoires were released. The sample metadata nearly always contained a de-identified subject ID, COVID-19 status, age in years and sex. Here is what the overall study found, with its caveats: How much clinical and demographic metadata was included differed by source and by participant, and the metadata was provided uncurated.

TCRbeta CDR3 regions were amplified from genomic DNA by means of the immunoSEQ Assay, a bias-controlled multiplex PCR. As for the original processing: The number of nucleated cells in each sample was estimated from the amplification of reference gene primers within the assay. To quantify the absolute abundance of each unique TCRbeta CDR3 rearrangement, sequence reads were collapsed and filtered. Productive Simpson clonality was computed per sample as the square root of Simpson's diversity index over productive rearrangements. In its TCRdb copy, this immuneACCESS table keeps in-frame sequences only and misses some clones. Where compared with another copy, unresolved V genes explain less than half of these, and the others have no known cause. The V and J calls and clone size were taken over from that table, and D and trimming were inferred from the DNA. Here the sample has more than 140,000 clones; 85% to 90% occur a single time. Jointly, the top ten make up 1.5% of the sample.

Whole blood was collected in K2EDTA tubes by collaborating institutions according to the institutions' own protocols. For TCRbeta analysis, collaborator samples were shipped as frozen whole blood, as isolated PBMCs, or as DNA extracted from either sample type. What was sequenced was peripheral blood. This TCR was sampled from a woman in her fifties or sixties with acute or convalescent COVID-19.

The CDR3 region has the sequence CASSLGQFSYEQYF. The sequenced DNA is TGTGCCAGTAGCCTAGGACAGTTCTCCTACGAGCAGTACTTC. The V and J genes are TRBV19 and TRBJ2-7, with a tentative D gene TRBD1 over 6 matching bases. From the cysteine through the phenylalanine, the CDR3 covers 14 amino acids. Solely the CDR3 DNA is kept, with 42 bases framed from the first base. The germline V gene (reference sequence) sets CDR1 to LNHDA and CDR2 to SQIVND. V lost 6 bases and J lost 0 bases; the stretch between them is 12 bases long.